This TCR beta chain was recorded in a study of regulatory T cells in long-lasting Graves disease. This clonotype has a count of ten or more. V shed 7 bases and J shed 0 bases, with 10 bases lying between them. CDR3 length: 14 amino acids. From germline, CDR1 is MDHEN and CDR2 SYDVKM. To make TCR beta libraries, researchers used iRepertoire HTBI primers and Arm-PCR of CDR3 regions. TCRdb re-analysed the multiplex PCR reads in MiXCR, keeping a single row per CDR3 protein. The repertoire has some 430,000 distinct CDR3 sequences, roughly 21% of them found once; the top ten carry approximately 6.4%. The time point: persistent/refractory GD, antithyroid drugs over 5 years with positive TRAb. PBMC-extracted RNA yielded the TCR library.

This material consisted of peripheral blood mononuclear cells (PBMCs), taken when the disease was refractory, from a patient treated with antithyroid drugs. The rearrangement joins TRBV28 to TRBJ1-5; the D is unclear. This sequence originates from a female donor with Graves disease. CDR3 sequence: CASTVPISNQPQHF. The CDR3 nucleotides read TGTGCCAGCACCGTTCCGATTAGCAATCAGCCCCAGCATTTT.